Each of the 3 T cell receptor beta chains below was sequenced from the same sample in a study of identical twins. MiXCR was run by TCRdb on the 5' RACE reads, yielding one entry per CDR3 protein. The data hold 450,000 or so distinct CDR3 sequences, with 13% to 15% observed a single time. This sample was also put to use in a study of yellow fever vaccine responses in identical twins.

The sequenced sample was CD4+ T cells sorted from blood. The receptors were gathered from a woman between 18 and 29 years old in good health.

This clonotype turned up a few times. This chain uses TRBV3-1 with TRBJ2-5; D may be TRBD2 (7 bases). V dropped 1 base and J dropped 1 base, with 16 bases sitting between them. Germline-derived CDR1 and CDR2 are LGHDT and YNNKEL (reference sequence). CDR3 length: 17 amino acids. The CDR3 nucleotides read TGTGCCAGCAGCCAAGTTGTAACGGGGGGCCGCCAAGAGACCCAGTACTTC. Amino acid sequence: CASSQVVTGGRQETQYF.

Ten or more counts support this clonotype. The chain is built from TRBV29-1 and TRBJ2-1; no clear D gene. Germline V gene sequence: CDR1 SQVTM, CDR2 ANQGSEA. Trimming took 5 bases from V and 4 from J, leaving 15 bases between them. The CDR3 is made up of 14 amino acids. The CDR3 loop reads CSVSRKTQYNEQFF. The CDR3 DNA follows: TGCAGCGTTTCGAGAAAAACCCAATACAATGAGCAGTTCTTC.

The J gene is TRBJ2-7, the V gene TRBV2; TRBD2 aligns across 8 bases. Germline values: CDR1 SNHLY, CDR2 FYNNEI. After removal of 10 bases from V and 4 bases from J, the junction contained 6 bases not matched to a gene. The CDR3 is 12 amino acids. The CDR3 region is CAKRGGLYEQYF. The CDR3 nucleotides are TGTGCCAAACGGGGGGGCTTGTACGAGCAGTACTTC.